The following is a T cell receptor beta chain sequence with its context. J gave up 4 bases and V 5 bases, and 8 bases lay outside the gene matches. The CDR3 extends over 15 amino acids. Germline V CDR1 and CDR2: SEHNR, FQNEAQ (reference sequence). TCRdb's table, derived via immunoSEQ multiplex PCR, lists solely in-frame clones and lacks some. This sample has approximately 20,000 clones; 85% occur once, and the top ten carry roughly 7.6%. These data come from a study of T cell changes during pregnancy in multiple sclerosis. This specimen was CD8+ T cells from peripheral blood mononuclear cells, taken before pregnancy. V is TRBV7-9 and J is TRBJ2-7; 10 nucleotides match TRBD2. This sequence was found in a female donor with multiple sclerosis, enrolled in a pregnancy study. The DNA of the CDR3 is TGTGCCAGCAGCACAACTAGCGGGGTCCCTTACGAGCAGTACTTC. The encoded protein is CASSTTSGVPYEQYF.